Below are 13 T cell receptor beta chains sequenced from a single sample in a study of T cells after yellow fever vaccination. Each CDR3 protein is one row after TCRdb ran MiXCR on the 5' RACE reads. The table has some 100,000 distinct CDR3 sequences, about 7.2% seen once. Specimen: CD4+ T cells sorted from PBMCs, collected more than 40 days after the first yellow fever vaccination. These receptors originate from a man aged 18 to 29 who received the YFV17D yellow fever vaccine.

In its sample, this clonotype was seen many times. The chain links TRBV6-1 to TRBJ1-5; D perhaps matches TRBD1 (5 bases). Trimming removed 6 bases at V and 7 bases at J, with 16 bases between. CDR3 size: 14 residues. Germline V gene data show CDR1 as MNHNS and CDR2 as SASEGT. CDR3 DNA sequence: TGTGCCAGCAGCCATCCCGCAGGGAACCAGCCCCAGCATTTT. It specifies CASSHPAGNQPQHF.

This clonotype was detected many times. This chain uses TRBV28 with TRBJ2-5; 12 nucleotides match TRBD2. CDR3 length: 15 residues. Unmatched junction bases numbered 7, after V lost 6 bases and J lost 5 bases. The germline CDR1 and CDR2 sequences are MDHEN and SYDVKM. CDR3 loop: CASSPGLAGIETQYF. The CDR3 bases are TGTGCCAGCAGCCCCGGACTAGCGGGGATCGAGACCCAGTACTTC.

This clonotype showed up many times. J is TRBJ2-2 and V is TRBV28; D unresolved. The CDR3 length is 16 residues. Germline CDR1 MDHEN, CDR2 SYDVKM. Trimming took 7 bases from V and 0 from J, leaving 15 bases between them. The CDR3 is CASTLGGAPNTGELFF. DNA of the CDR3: TGTGCCAGCACTCTTGGCGGAGCCCCGAACACCGGGGAGCTGTTTTTT.

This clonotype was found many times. The DNA for the CDR3 is TGCGCCAGCAGCGCCAGGGAGGGGAGGGCCCTCATGAATACGCAGTATTTT. The encoded protein is CASSAREGRALMNTQYF. V gene TRBV5-1 combines with J gene TRBJ2-3, with TRBD2 matching over 7 bases. The CDR3 has 17 amino acids. V lost 4 bases, J lost 7 bases, and 18 bases stayed unmatched. Germline CDR1 reads SGHRS; CDR2 reads YFSETQ.

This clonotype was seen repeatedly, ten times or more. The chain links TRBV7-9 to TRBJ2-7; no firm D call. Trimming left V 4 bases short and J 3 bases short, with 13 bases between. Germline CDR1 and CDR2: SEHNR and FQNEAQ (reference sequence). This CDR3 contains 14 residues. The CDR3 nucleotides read TGTGCCAGCAGCTCCCACAGTACCAACTACGAGCAGTACTTC. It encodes CASSSHSTNYEQYF.

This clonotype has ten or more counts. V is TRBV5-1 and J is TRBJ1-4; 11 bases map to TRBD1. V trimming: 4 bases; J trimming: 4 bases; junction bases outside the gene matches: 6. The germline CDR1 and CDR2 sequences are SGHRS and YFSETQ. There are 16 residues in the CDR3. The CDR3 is CASSRAGTGGNEKLFF. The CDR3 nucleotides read TGCGCCAGCAGCCGCGCCGGGACAGGGGGTAATGAAAAACTGTTTTTT.

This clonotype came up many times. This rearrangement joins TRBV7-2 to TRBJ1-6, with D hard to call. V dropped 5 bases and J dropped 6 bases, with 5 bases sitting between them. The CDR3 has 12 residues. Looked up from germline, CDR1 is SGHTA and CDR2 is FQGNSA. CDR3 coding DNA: TGTGCCAGCAGCCCTTTTAATTCACCCCTCCACTTT. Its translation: CASSPFNSPLHF.

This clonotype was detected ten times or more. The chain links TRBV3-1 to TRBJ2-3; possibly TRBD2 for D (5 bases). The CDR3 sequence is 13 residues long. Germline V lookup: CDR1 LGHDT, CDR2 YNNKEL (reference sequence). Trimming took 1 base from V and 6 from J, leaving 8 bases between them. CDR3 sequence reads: CASSQVWEDTQYF. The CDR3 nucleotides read TGTGCCAGCAGCCAAGTTTGGGAGGATACGCAGTATTTT.

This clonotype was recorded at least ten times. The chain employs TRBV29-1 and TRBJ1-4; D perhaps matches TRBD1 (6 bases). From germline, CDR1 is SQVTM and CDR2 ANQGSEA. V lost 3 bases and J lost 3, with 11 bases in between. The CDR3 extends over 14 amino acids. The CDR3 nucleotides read TGCAGCGTTGACCAGGGGAGAGCTAATGAAAAACTGTTTTTT. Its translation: CSVDQGRANEKLFF.

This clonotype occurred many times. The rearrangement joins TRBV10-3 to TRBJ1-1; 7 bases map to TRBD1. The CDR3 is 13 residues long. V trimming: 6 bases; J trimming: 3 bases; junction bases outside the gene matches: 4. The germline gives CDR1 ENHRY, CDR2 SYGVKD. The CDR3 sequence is CAIRGQADTEAFF. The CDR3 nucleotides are TGTGCCATCAGAGGACAGGCCGACACTGAAGCTTTCTTT.

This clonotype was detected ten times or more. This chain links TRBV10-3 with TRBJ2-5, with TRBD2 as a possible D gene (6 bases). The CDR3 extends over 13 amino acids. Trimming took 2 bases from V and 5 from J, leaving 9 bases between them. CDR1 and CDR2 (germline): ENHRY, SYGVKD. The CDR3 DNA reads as TGTGCCATCAGTGAGGGTCGGGGGGAGACCCAGTACTTC. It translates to CAISEGRGETQYF.

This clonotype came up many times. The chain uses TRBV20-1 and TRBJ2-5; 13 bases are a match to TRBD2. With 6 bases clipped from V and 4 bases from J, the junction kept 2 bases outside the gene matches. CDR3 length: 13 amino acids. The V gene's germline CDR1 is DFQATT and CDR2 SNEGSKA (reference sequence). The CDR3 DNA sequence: TGCAGTGCCAGGACTAGCGGGGGAGAGACCCAGTACTTC. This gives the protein CSARTSGGETQYF.

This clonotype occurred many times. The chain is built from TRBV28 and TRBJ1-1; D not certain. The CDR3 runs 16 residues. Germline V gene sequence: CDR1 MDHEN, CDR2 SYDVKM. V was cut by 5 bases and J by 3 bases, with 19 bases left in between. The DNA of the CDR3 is TGTGCCAGCAGTCCTCCGTGGACGACTATCCACACTGAAGCTTTCTTT. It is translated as CASSPPWTTIHTEAFF.